A single sample is the source of the 3 T cell receptor beta chains below, sequenced in a study of T-cell memory formation after mild COVID-19. TCRdb ran MiXCR on the 5' RACE reads and lists one entry per CDR3 protein. The repertoire has roughly 240,000 distinct CDR3 sequences, around 15% of them found once; the top ten carry roughly 22%. The sample comprised PBMCs or a T cell subset sorted from them (not recorded which). Every receptor here comes from a man between 18 and 29 years old who had mild COVID-19 (a few samples of this study predate the infection). Cell type and time point are not known.

The chain is built from TRBV5-1 and TRBJ2-4; D remains unclear. Germline V CDR1 and CDR2: SGHRS, YFSETQ. The V gene lost 0 bases and the J gene lost 6 bases, with 10 bases spanning the gap. This CDR3 spans 14 amino acids. The CDR3, as DNA: TGCGCCAGCAGCTTGGGACACGGAGCAAACATTCAGTACTTC. Protein: CASSLGHGANIQYF.

There are a few counts of this clonotype. The J gene is TRBJ2-2, the V gene TRBV2; D not resolved. The V and J ends lost 0 bases and 1 base respectively, with 9 bases between them. In germline, CDR1 is SNHLY, CDR2 FYNNEI. This CDR3 comprises 16 residues. CDR3 DNA sequence: TGTGCCAGCAGTGAAGCACGCGCAGGGAACACCGGGGAGCTGTTTTTT. Its protein product is CASSEARAGNTGELFF.

This clonotype came up many times. The rearrangement uses TRBV5-1 and TRBJ2-5, with TRBD2 identical over 7 bases. In germline, CDR1 is SGHRS, CDR2 YFSETQ. V gave up 0 bases and J gave up 3 bases; unmatched junction bases: 2. The CDR3 has 14 amino acids. This CDR3 reads CASSLESGEETQYF. The CDR3 DNA reads as TGCGCCAGCAGCTTGGAGAGCGGGGAAGAGACCCAGTACTTC. Based on the CDR3 plus reference TRBV5-1 and TRBJ2-5, the full variable domain is KAGVTQTPRYLIKTRGQQVTLSCSPISGHRSVSWYQQTPGQGLQFLFEYFSETQRNKGNFPGRFSGRQFSNSRSEMNVSTLELGDSALYLCASSLESGEETQYFGPGTRLLVL.